These 7 T cell receptor beta chains share one sample of origin, sequenced in a study of T cell repertoires in cytomegalovirus infection. MiXCR, applied by TCRdb to the reads, yields one record per CDR3 protein. Of hundreds of thousands of distinct CDR3 sequences in the sample, roughly 30% were seen once. For these receptors, no antigen is known. Here the sequenced sample was cultured CD8+ T cells from PBMCs, taken from culture after CMV antigen stimulation. The receptors were gathered from a human donor in good health (CMV status not recorded). Some clones in this sample may be carry-over from other donors' samples.

This chain links TRBV27 with TRBJ1-5; D unclear. Germline lookup yields CDR1 MNHEY and CDR2 SMNVEV (reference sequence). Trimming removed 3 bases from V and 3 bases from J, with 12 bases in between. This CDR3 spans 15 amino acids. As DNA, the CDR3 is TGTGCCAGCAGTTTGGGGTGGGATGACAATCAGCCCCAGCATTTT. Protein: CASSLGWDDNQPQHF.

Turning to this clonotype: A read error may be the cause here, since a much bigger clone is one base away. CDR3 in DNA: TGTGCCAGCAGCCGCCGGGCAGCCAGAAATTCACACCTCCACTTT. Translating gives CASSRRAARNSHLHF. The rearrangement joins TRBV6-5 to TRBJ1-6; no clear D. Germline CDR1 reads MNHEY; CDR2 reads SVGAGI. This CDR3 comprises 15 residues.

This clonotype was recorded at least ten times. The J gene is TRBJ2-3, the V gene TRBV7-8, with 8 bases matching TRBD2. The CDR3 consists of 16 residues. Germline-derived CDR1 and CDR2 are SGHVS and FQNEAQ. After removal of 2 bases from V and 1 base from J, the junction contained 5 bases not matched to a gene. In DNA form, the CDR3 reads TGTGCCAGCAGCTTAATGGCGCGGGGGGGCACAGATACGCAGTATTTT. The encoded protein is CASSLMARGGTDTQYF.

The chain recombines TRBV7-6 with TRBJ2-3; D call uncertain. Germline V CDR1 and CDR2: SGHVS, FNYEAQ. Trimming pared 5 bases from V and 0 bases from J, leaving 15 bases between. The CDR3 totals 16 residues. The CDR3 protein is CASSLNGVSSTDTQYF. The CDR3 DNA reads as TGTGCCAGCAGCCTAAACGGAGTATCAAGCACAGATACGCAGTATTTT.

This clonotype was observed a single time. V gene TRBV18 combines with J gene TRBJ2-6; a possible D gene is TRBD2 (5 bases). The V gene lost 1 base and the J gene lost 0 bases, with 13 bases spanning the gap. Germline assignment: CDR1 KGHSH and CDR2 LQKENI. The CDR3 totals 18 residues. In nucleotides, the CDR3 is TGTGCCAGCTCACCACTTCCGGGGTCGGACTCTGGGGCCAACGTCCTGACTTTC. Translation: CASSPLPGSDSGANVLTF.

CDR3 DNA sequence: TGTGCCAGCCTTAAGGGGACAAATGAGCAGTTCTTC. This sequence encodes CASLKGTNEQFF. This chain joins TRBV5-5 and TRBJ2-1; D may be TRBD1 (6 bases). The CDR3 length is 12 residues. Trimming pared 7 bases from V and 7 bases from J, leaving 12 bases between. CDR1 is SGHKS and CDR2 is YYEKEE in the germline V gene (reference sequence).

In the case of this clonotype: A much larger clone is a single base away; this may be a read error. This rearrangement joins TRBV4-1 to TRBJ1-1; D unclear. This CDR3 has 14 amino acids. The germline gives CDR1 MGHRA, CDR2 YSYEKL. The CDR3 region is CASSQDRSNTVAFF. For the CDR3, the DNA is TGCGCCAGCAGCCAAGACAGGTCGAACACTGTAGCTTTCTTT.